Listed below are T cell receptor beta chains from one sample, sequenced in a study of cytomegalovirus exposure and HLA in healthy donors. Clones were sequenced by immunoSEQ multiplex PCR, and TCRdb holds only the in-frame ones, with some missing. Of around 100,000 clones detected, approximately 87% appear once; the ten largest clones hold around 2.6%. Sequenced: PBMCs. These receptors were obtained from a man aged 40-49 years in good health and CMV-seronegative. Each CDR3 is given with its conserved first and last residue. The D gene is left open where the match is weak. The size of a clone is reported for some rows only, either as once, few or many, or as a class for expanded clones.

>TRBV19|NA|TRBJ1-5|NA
CASMSPRQTNQPQHF
TGTGCCAGTATGTCCCCCCGACAGACTAATCAGCCCCAGCATTTT
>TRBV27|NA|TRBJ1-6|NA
CASSLSPFAALNSPLHF
TGTGCCAGCAGTTTATCCCCATTTGCGGCCCTGAATTCACCCCTCCACTTT
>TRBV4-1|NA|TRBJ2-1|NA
CASSPHGLGASEQFF
TGCGCCAGCAGCCCACATGGGCTAGGGGCGTCTGAGCAGTTCTTC
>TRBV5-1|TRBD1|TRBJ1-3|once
CASSLAGQGAGNTIYF
TGCGCCAGCAGCTTGGCTGGACAGGGGGCTGGAAACACCATATATTTT
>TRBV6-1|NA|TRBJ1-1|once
CASSEAHSWDTEAFF
TGTGCCAGCAGTGAAGCTCACAGTTGGGACACTGAAGCTTTCTTT
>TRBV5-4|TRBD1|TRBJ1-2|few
CASRAGGSGYTF
TGTGCCAGCAGGGCAGGGGGCAGTGGCTACACCTTC
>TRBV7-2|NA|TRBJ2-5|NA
CASSLRTTSQETQYF
TGTGCCAGCAGCTTGAGAACTACCTCTCAAGAGACCCAGTACTTC
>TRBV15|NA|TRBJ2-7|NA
CATSAGRTSSYEQYF
TGTGCCACCAGCGCGGGACGGACGAGCTCCTACGAGCAGTACTTC
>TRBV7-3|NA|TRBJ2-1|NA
CASSLTASVSYNEQFF
TGTGCCAGCAGCTTAACAGCGTCCGTATCTTACAATGAGCAGTTCTTC
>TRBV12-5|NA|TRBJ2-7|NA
CASGLGRSYEQYF
TGTGCTAGTGGTTTGGGCAGGTCCTACGAGCAGTACTTC
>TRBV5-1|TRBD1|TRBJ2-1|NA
CASSREPGQGHNEQFF
TGCGCCAGCAGCCGCGAACCGGGACAGGGGCACAATGAGCAGTTCTTC
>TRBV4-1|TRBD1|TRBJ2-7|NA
CASSRHGTGSSYEQYF
TGCGCCAGCAGCCGCCACGGGACAGGGAGCTCCTACGAGCAGTACTTC
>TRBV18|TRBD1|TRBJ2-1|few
CASSPRTTGWWEQFF
TGTGCCAGCTCACCCCGGACGACAGGGTGGTGGGAGCAGTTCTTC
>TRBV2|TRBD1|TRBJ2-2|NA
CASSVSQGVSTGELFF
TGTGCCAGCAGTGTCAGCCAGGGGGTATCCACCGGGGAGCTGTTTTTT
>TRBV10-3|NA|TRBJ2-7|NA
CAISRTASTYEQYF
TGTGCCATCAGTAGGACAGCAAGTACCTACGAGCAGTACTTC
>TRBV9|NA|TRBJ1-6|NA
CASSVDGNYNSPLHF
TGTGCCAGCAGCGTAGACGGGAACTATAATTCACCCCTCCACTTT
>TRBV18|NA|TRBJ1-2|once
CASSPWGGGYTF
TGTGCCAGCTCACCTTGGGGGGGAGGCTACACCTTC
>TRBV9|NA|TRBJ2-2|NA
CASSVDGGELFF
TGTGCCAGCAGCGTAGACGGCGGGGAGCTGTTTTTT
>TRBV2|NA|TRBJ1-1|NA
CASSEAQGTNTEAFF
TGTGCCAGCAGTGAAGCCCAGGGAACCAACACTGAAGCTTTCTTT
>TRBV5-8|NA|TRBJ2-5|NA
CASSLYYQETQYF
TGTGCCAGCAGCTTGTATTACCAAGAGACCCAGTACTTC
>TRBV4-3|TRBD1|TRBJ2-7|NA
CASSQDHAGGYGYGQYF
TGCGCCAGCAGCCAAGATCATGCAGGGGGCTACGGTTATGGGCAGTACTTC
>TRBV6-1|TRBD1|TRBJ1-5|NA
CASSDWVAGGRIGNQPQHF
TGTGCCAGCAGTGATTGGGTGGCAGGGGGAAGGATTGGAAATCAGCCCCAGCATTTT
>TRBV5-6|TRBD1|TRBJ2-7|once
CASSLGGQGAHEQYF
TGTGCCAGCAGCTTGGGCGGACAGGGGGCCCACGAGCAGTACTTC
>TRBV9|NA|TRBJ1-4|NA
CASSETNGGHTNEKLFF
TGTGCCAGCAGCGAAACCAACGGGGGGCACACTAATGAAAAACTGTTTTTT
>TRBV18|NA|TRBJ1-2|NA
CASSPRELDYGYTF
TGTGCCAGCTCACCCAGGGAATTGGACTATGGCTACACCTTC
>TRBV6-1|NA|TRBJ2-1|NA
CASKSGGSNEQFF
TGTGCCAGCAAGTCGGGGGGCTCGAATGAGCAGTTCTTC
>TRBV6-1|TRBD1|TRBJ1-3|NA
CASSEGNRGGNTIYF
TGTGCCAGCAGTGAGGGGAACAGGGGTGGAAACACCATATATTTT
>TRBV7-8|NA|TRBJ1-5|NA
CASSALSGFNQPQHF
TGTGCCAGCAGCGCCCTGTCAGGCTTCAATCAGCCCCAGCATTTT
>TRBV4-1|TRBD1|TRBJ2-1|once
CASSQPWTGLNEQFF
TGCGCCAGCAGCCAACCTTGGACAGGGCTGAATGAGCAGTTCTTC
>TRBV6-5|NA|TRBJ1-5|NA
CASSPVFGNQPQHF
TGTGCCAGCAGCCCTGTTTTTGGCAATCAGCCCCAGCATTTT
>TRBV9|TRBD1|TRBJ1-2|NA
CASKPGQGEWYGYTF
TGTGCCAGCAAACCCGGACAGGGAGAGTGGTATGGCTACACCTTC
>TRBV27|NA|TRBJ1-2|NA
CASSFRDNNYGYTF
TGTGCCAGCAGTTTCAGGGACAATAACTATGGCTACACCTTC
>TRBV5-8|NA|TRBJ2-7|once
CASSFRQSGEQYF
TGTGCCAGCAGCTTTCGGCAATCGGGCGAGCAGTACTTC
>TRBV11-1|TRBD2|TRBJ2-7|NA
CASSPGAGSSYEQYF
TGTGCCAGCAGCCCTGGAGCGGGAAGCTCCTACGAGCAGTACTTC
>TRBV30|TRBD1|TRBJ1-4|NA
CAWRTTGTANEKLFF
TGTGCCTGGAGAACGACCGGGACAGCTAATGAAAAACTGTTTTTT
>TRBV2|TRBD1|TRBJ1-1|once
CAGTGGSNTEAFF
TGTGCCGGGACAGGGGGATCGAACACTGAAGCTTTCTTT
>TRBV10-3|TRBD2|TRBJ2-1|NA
CAISGTSGGPYNEQFF
TGTGCCATCAGTGGGACTAGCGGGGGACCGTACAATGAGCAGTTCTTC
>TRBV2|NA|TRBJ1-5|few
CASSAWTVSNQPQHF
TGTGCCAGCAGTGCTTGGACAGTTAGCAATCAGCCCCAGCATTTT
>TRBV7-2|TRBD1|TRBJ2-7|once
CASSLGQNFNEQYF
TGTGCCAGCAGCTTGGGACAGAATTTTAACGAGCAGTACTTC
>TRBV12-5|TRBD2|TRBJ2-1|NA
CASGSAVLAGGTMSSLGDEQFF
TGTGCTAGTGGTTCCGCCGTGCTAGCGGGGGGGACGATGAGTAGCTTGGGGGATGAGCAGTTCTTC
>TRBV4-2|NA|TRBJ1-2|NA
CASSPQRGRGYGYTF
TGTGCCAGCAGCCCTCAAAGAGGGAGGGGCTATGGCTACACCTTC
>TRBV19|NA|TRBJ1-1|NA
CASSISGRGIGNTEAFF
TGTGCCAGTAGTATAAGTGGCAGGGGTATAGGGAACACTGAAGCTTTCTTT
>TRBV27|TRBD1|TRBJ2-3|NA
CVSKTTGATDTQYF
TGTGTCTCAAAAACGACAGGGGCCACAGATACGCAGTATTTT
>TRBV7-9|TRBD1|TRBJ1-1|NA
CASSFGAGGTEAFF
TGTGCCAGCAGTTTCGGGGCAGGGGGCACTGAAGCTTTCTTT
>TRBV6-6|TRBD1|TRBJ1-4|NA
CASSYPDRGSEKLFF
TGTGCCAGCAGTTACCCGGACAGGGGAAGCGAAAAACTGTTTTTT
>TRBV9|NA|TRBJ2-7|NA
CASSVADTKYEQYF
TGTGCCAGCAGCGTAGCGGACACTAAATACGAGCAGTACTTC
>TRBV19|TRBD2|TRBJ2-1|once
CASSTLAGGDSSYNEQFF
TGTGCCAGTAGTACATTAGCGGGGGGCGATAGCTCCTACAATGAGCAGTTCTTC
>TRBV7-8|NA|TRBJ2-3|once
CASSLEGRTDTQYF
TGTGCCAGCAGCTTAGAGGGGCGCACAGATACGCAGTATTTT
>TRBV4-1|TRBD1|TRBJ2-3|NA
CASSHDREDTQYF
TGCGCCAGCAGCCATGACAGGGAAGATACGCAGTATTTT
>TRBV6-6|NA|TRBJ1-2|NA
CASSFTGKYGYTF
TGTGCCAGCAGTTTCACAGGAAAGTATGGCTACACCTTC
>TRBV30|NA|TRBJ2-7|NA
CAWSGTGLSNEQYF
TGTGCCTGGAGCGGTACGGGACTGTCGAACGAGCAGTACTTC